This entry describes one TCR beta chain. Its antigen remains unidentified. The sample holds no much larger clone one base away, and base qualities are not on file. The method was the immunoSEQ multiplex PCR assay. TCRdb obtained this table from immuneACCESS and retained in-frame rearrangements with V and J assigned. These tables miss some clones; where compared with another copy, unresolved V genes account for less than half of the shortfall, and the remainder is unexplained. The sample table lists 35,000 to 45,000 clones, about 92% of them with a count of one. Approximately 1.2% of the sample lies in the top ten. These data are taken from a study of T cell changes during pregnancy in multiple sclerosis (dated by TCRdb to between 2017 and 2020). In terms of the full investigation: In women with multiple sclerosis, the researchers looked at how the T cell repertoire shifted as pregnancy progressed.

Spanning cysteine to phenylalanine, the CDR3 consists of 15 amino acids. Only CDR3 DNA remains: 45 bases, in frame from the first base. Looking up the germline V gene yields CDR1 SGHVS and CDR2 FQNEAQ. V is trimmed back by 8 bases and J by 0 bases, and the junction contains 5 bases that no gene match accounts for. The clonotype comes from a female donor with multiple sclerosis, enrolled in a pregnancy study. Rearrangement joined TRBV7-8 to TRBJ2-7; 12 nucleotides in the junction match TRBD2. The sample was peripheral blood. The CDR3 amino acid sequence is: CASEPGLAGSYEQYF. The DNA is TGTGCCAGCGAACCGGGACTAGCGGGCTCCTACGAGCAGTACTTC.